These T cell receptor beta chains were read from a single sample in a study of blood T cell repertoires in COVID-19. Produced via immunoSEQ multiplex PCR; TCRdb's table is partial and in-frame only. The table shows 130,000 to 150,000 clones, with about 80% occurring only once. Sequences were obtained from peripheral blood. These receptors originate from an elderly woman with acute or convalescent COVID-19. The CDR3 runs from the conserved cysteine through the conserved F or W. Each record gives: clone size, CDR3 length, J gene, V gene, D gene, CDR3 protein, CDR3 DNA. The D gene is left open where the match is weak. Clone size, where shown, is once, few, many, or a class for clones that have expanded.

size: .; length: 15; J: TRBJ2-1; V: TRBV3-1/TRBV3-2; D: TRBD2; CDR3: CASSQATGGYNEQFF; DNA: TGTGCCAGCAGCCAAGCTACGGGGGGGTACAATGAGCAGTTCTTC
size: .; length: 15; J: TRBJ1-2; V: TRBV9; D: TRBD1; CDR3: CASSAQGQGLLGYTF; DNA: TGTGCCAGCAGCGCGCAGGGACAGGGGCTGCTAGGCTACACCTTC
size: .; length: 16; J: TRBJ2-5; V: TRBV9; D: TRBD2; CDR3: CASSPTSGGYEETQYF; DNA: TGTGCCAGCAGCCCTACTAGCGGGGGGTACGAAGAGACCCAGTACTTC
size: .; length: 12; J: TRBJ1-1; V: TRBV7-9; D: .; CDR3: CASSLAVTEAFF; DNA: TGTGCCAGCAGCTTAGCCGTCACTGAAGCTTTCTTT
size: .; length: 14; J: TRBJ1-4; V: TRBV30; D: TRBD1; CDR3: CAWKAGTANEKLFF; DNA: TGTGCCTGGAAGGCCGGGACAGCGAATGAAAAACTGTTTTTT
size: .; length: 15; J: TRBJ2-2; V: TRBV2; D: TRBD1; CDR3: CASSDVQGDTGELFF; DNA: TGTGCCAGCAGTGATGTTCAGGGGGACACCGGGGAGCTGTTTTTT
size: once; length: 14; J: TRBJ2-3; V: TRBV5-1; D: .; CDR3: CASSTELRTDTQYF; DNA: TGCGCCAGCAGCACCGAGCTACGCACAGATACGCAGTATTTT
size: .; length: 15; J: TRBJ2-5; V: TRBV5-1; D: .; CDR3: CASSPRGGSEETQYF; DNA: TGCGCCAGCAGCCCCCGGGGTGGGTCCGAAGAGACCCAGTACTTC
size: .; length: 13; J: TRBJ2-7; V: TRBV6-6; D: TRBD1; CDR3: CASSPGQFYEQYF; DNA: TGTGCCAGCAGCCCGGGACAGTTCTACGAGCAGTACTTC
size: few; length: 14; J: TRBJ2-1; V: TRBV4-3; D: .; CDR3: CASRDTHSYNEQFF; DNA: TGCGCCAGCAGAGACACCCACAGCTACAATGAGCAGTTCTTC
size: once; length: 13; J: TRBJ2-3; V: TRBV7-3; D: .; CDR3: CASSLRRGDTQYF; DNA: TGTGCCAGCAGCTTAAGGAGGGGAGATACGCAGTATTTT
size: .; length: 16; J: TRBJ1-1; V: TRBV14; D: .; CDR3: CASSQEGTQRNTEAFF; DNA: TGTGCCAGCAGCCAAGAAGGGACACAGAGAAACACTGAAGCTTTCTTT
size: .; length: 17; J: TRBJ1-2; V: TRBV5-1; D: TRBD1; CDR3: CASSDRDRGREDYGYTF; DNA: TGCGCCAGCAGCGACCGGGACAGGGGGCGAGAAGACTATGGCTACACCTTC
size: .; length: 14; J: TRBJ1-1; V: TRBV6-6; D: .; CDR3: CASSYEYKNTEAFF; DNA: TGTGCCAGCAGTTACGAATACAAGAACACTGAAGCTTTCTTT
size: .; length: 13; J: TRBJ1-1; V: TRBV5-1; D: TRBD1; CDR3: CASSWSTGTEAFF; DNA: TGCGCCAGCAGCTGGTCGACAGGGACTGAAGCTTTCTTT
size: .; length: 13; J: TRBJ1-1; V: TRBV7-2; D: .; CDR3: CASSPEVNTKAFF; DNA: TGTGCCAGCAGCCCGGAAGTGAACACTAAAGCTTTCTTT
size: .; length: 17; J: TRBJ2-3; V: TRBV9; D: TRBD2; CDR3: CASSVGVTSGAGDTQYF; DNA: TGTGCCAGCAGCGTAGGTGTGACTAGCGGGGCGGGAGATACGCAGTATTTT
size: few; length: 13; J: TRBJ1-2; V: TRBV18; D: .; CDR3: CASSPDKNYGYTF; DNA: TGTGCCAGCTCACCGGACAAAAACTATGGCTACACCTTC
size: .; length: 15; J: TRBJ1-5; V: TRBV11-2; D: .; CDR3: CASSLVAASNQPQHF; DNA: TGTGCCAGCAGCTTAGTTGCAGCGAGCAATCAGCCCCAGCATTTT
size: .; length: 16; J: TRBJ1-5; V: TRBV4-3; D: .; CDR3: CASSQGSLAGDQPQHF; DNA: TGCGCCAGCAGCCAAGGATCTCTGGCAGGGGATCAGCCCCAGCATTTT
size: .; length: 14; J: TRBJ1-2; V: TRBV5-1; D: .; CDR3: CASSLRTENYGYTF; DNA: TGCGCCAGCAGCTTGAGGACAGAAAACTATGGCTACACCTTC
size: once; length: 14; J: TRBJ1-4; V: TRBV5-1; D: TRBD1; CDR3: CASGQGASNEKLFF; DNA: TGCGCCAGCGGGCAGGGGGCCTCTAATGAAAAACTGTTTTTT
size: once; length: 18; J: TRBJ1-6; V: TRBV11-3; D: .; CDR3: CASSSLRQADSYNSPLHF; DNA: TGTGCCAGCAGCTCCCTTCGACAGGCGGACTCCTATAATTCACCCCTCCACTTT
size: .; length: 15; J: TRBJ1-2; V: TRBV10-3; D: .; CDR3: CAISETSTVNYGYTF; DNA: TGTGCCATCAGTGAGACCTCGACAGTTAACTATGGCTACACCTTC
size: .; length: 14; J: TRBJ1-1; V: TRBV7-6; D: .; CDR3: CASSPRQDPSGAFF; DNA: TGTGCCAGCAGCCCAAGACAGGACCCCTCTGGAGCTTTCTTT
size: .; length: 13; J: TRBJ1-5; V: TRBV6-5; D: TRBD1; CDR3: CASWTGDNQPQHF; DNA: TGTGCCAGTTGGACAGGGGACAATCAGCCCCAGCATTTT
size: .; length: 16; J: TRBJ2-3; V: TRBV11-2; D: TRBD2; CDR3: CASSWGLAGATDTQYF; DNA: TGTGCCAGCAGCTGGGGACTAGCGGGGGCTACAGATACGCAGTATTTT
size: .; length: 17; J: TRBJ2-6; V: TRBV18; D: .; CDR3: CASSGAGASSGANVLTF; DNA: TGTGCCAGCTCAGGCGCAGGGGCTTCCTCTGGGGCCAACGTCCTGACTTTC
size: .; length: 15; J: TRBJ1-2; V: TRBV5-6; D: .; CDR3: CASSLGPQEGYGYTF; DNA: TGTGCCAGCAGCCTCGGACCTCAGGAGGGCTATGGCTACACCTTC
size: .; length: 16; J: TRBJ1-6; V: TRBV5-4; D: TRBD1; CDR3: CASNLRTGAGFSPLHF; DNA: TGTGCCAGCAATTTAAGGACAGGGGCAGGGTTTTCACCCCTCCACTTT
size: once; length: 14; J: TRBJ2-1; V: TRBV30; D: TRBD2; CDR3: CAWRLGGGPFQQFF; DNA: TGTGCCTGGAGGCTTGGCGGGGGGCCCTTTCAGCAGTTCTTC
size: few; length: 12; J: TRBJ1-2; V: TRBV4-3; D: .; CDR3: CASSQQGYGYTF; DNA: TGCGCCAGCAGCCAACAGGGCTATGGCTACACCTTC
size: once; length: 13; J: TRBJ1-1; V: TRBV18; D: TRBD1; CDR3: CASSRTGTNEAFF; DNA: TGTGCCAGCTCACGGACAGGAACCAATGAAGCTTTCTTT
size: .; length: 16; J: TRBJ1-1; V: TRBV18; D: .; CDR3: CASSPPRLEGSTEAFF; DNA: TGTGCCAGCTCACCACCAAGGTTAGAGGGCTCCACTGAAGCTTTCTTT
size: once; length: 15; J: TRBJ2-1; V: TRBV7-9; D: TRBD1; CDR3: CASSARQGAYNEQFF; DNA: TGTGCCAGCAGCGCCCGACAGGGGGCTTACAATGAGCAGTTCTTC
size: .; length: 21; J: TRBJ2-5; V: TRBV3-1/TRBV3-2; D: TRBD1; CDR3: CASSQDRDRGILASDQETQYF; DNA: TGTGCCAGCAGCCAAGACCGGGACAGGGGAATTTTGGCTTCCGACCAAGAGACCCAGTACTTC
size: .; length: 14; J: TRBJ1-1; V: TRBV7-8; D: .; CDR3: CASSDDGVNTEAFF; DNA: TGTGCCAGCAGCGATGACGGGGTGAACACTGAAGCTTTCTTT
size: .; length: 13; J: TRBJ1-1; V: TRBV7-6; D: .; CDR3: CASQGGRGTEAFF; DNA: TGTGCCAGCCAAGGAGGGCGAGGCACTGAAGCTTTCTTT
size: .; length: 13; J: TRBJ1-5; V: TRBV7-9; D: .; CDR3: CASSYDRVQPQHF; DNA: TGTGCCAGCAGCTACGACAGAGTGCAGCCCCAGCATTTT
size: .; length: 13; J: TRBJ2-7; V: TRBV10-3; D: .; CDR3: CAIQTDSSYEQYF; DNA: TGTGCCATTCAAACGGACAGCTCCTACGAGCAGTACTTC
size: few; length: 14; J: TRBJ2-3; V: TRBV7-9; D: .; CDR3: CASSLGRPVDTQYF; DNA: TGTGCCAGCAGCCTCGGTCGTCCGGTCGATACGCAGTATTTT
size: .; length: 15; J: TRBJ2-2; V: TRBV5-1; D: TRBD1; CDR3: CASSIRTGKAGELFF; DNA: TGCGCCAGCAGTATTCGGACAGGGAAAGCCGGGGAGCTGTTTTTT
size: .; length: 12; J: TRBJ1-2; V: TRBV9; D: .; CDR3: CASSKSNYGYTF; DNA: TGTGCCAGCAGTAAATCTAACTATGGCTACACCTTC
size: .; length: 15; J: TRBJ2-1; V: TRBV19; D: TRBD1; CDR3: CASRQGLGTYNEQFF; DNA: TGTGCCAGCAGACAGGGTCTGGGGACCTACAATGAGCAGTTCTTC
size: .; length: 13; J: TRBJ1-1; V: TRBV15; D: .; CDR3: CATSRDRGGDAFF; DNA: TGTGCCACCAGCAGAGATAGGGGGGGAGACGCTTTCTTT
size: .; length: 12; J: TRBJ1-3; V: TRBV19; D: .; CDR3: CATQQSGNTIYF; DNA: TGTGCCACACAACAGAGTGGAAACACCATATATTTT
size: .; length: 14; J: TRBJ1-1; V: TRBV18; D: .; CDR3: CASSPDRSGTEAFF; DNA: TGTGCCAGCTCACCCGACCGATCGGGGACTGAAGCTTTCTTT
size: .; length: 16; J: TRBJ1-2; V: TRBV10-3; D: TRBD1; CDR3: CAISESSQGVNYGYTF; DNA: TGTGCCATCAGTGAGTCTTCACAGGGGGTTAACTATGGCTACACCTTC
size: .; length: 15; J: TRBJ2-3; V: TRBV5-1; D: .; CDR3: CASSLGGGAADTQYF; DNA: TGCGCCAGCAGCTTGGGGGGCGGGGCGGCGGATACGCAGTATTTT
size: .; length: 15; J: TRBJ2-2; V: TRBV27; D: .; CDR3: CASARPGSGTGELFF; DNA: TGTGCCAGCGCTAGGCCCGGGTCCGGCACCGGGGAGCTGTTTTTT
size: .; length: 14; J: TRBJ1-2; V: TRBV24-1; D: .; CDR3: CATSDPGRAYGYTF; DNA: TGTGCCACCAGTGATCCTGGCAGGGCCTATGGCTACACCTTC
size: .; length: 13; J: TRBJ1-1; V: TRBV28; D: .; CDR3: CASRYSTPPAAFF; DNA: TGTGCCAGCAGGTACAGTACGCCACCGGCGGCTTTCTTT
size: .; length: 14; J: TRBJ1-3; V: TRBV7-2; D: .; CDR3: CASSSRGSGNTIYF; DNA: TGTGCCAGCAGCTCTAGGGGCTCTGGAAACACCATATATTTT